These 8 T cell receptor beta chains came from one sample sequenced in a study of blood T cell repertoires in COVID-19. Assay used: immunoSEQ multiplex PCR; TCRdb lists only in-frame clones, some missing. The sample shows approximately 140,000 clones, 84% of them seen only once. Sequenced: peripheral blood. These receptor sequences come from a man between 60 and 70 years old with acute or convalescent COVID-19.

This chain links TRBV7-3 with TRBJ2-1, with a tentative D call TRBD2 (5 bases). Trimming pared 1 base from V and 4 bases from J, leaving 8 bases between. Per germline, CDR1 SGHTA and CDR2 FQGTGA. The CDR3 loop spans 14 amino acids. CDR3 sequence: CASSLIAGYNEQFF. CDR3 DNA: TGTGCCAGCAGCTTAATTGCGGGTTACAATGAGCAGTTCTTC. Full variable domain (remainder filled in from reference TRBV7-3 and TRBJ2-1): GAGVSQTPSNKVTEKGKYVELRCDPISGHTALYWYRQSLGQGPEFLIYFQGTGAADDSGLPNDRFFAVRPEGSVSTLKIQRTERGDSAVYLCASSLIAGYNEQFFGPGTRLTVL.

This chain links TRBV7-8 with TRBJ1-3, with D possibly being TRBD1 (5 bases). The V end lost 3 bases, the J end lost 1 base, and 13 bases lay between the germline ends. CDR3 length: 16 amino acids. The V gene's germline CDR1 is SGHVS and CDR2 FQNEAQ. The CDR3 loop reads CASSLGDAGSGNTIYF. The CDR3 DNA follows: TGTGCCAGCAGCTTGGGGGACGCGGGGTCTGGAAACACCATATATTTT.

The count of this clone is one. The V gene is TRBV5-1, the J gene TRBJ1-1; 11 nucleotides align to TRBD1. V was clipped by 3 bases and J by 4 bases; unmatched bases: 8. Germline V CDR1 and CDR2: SGHRS, YFSETQ. The CDR3 totals 16 residues. CDR3 in amino acids: CASSSGHGTGGTEAFF. DNA of the CDR3: TGCGCCAGCAGCTCGGGGCACGGGACAGGGGGCACTGAAGCTTTCTTT.

V and J are TRBV13 and TRBJ2-5, with D maybe TRBD2 (6 bases). Germline loops: CDR1 PRHDT, CDR2 FYEKMQ (reference sequence). CDR3 length: 11 amino acids. Trimming cost V 5 bases and J 5 bases, with 6 bases left between them. CDR3 protein: CASSSGETQYF. DNA for the CDR3: TGTGCCAGCAGCAGCGGGGAGACCCAGTACTTC. The variable domain in full, with the rest retrieved from reference TRBV13 and TRBJ2-5, is AAGVIQSPRHLIKEKRETATLKCYPIPRHDTVYWYQQGPGQDPQFLISFYEKMQSDKGSIPDRFSAQQFSDYHSELNMSSLELGDSALYFCASSSGETQYFGPGTRLLVL.

The genes are TRBV19 and TRBJ2-2, with D maybe TRBD1 (6 bases). V was clipped by 3 bases and J by 8 bases, with 22 bases between them. This CDR3 comprises 17 residues. Germline V gene sequence: CDR1 LNHDA, CDR2 SQIVND (reference sequence). CDR3 protein: CASSILSPQGFAGELFF. The CDR3 DNA follows: TGTGCCAGTAGTATTCTATCGCCGCAGGGGTTCGCAGGGGAGCTGTTTTTT.

This clone occurred a few times. This rearrangement joins TRBV24-1 to TRBJ1-2, with D hard to call. Between the trimmed V and J ends, which lost 3 bases and 2 bases, there was a span of 9 bases. The germline V gene encodes CDR1 KGHDR and CDR2 SFDVKD. This CDR3 has 14 amino acids. CDR3 DNA: TGTGCCACCAGTGATGGAGGAAGGAACTATGGCTACACCTTC. It specifies CATSDGGRNYGYTF.

This clone has more than one count but fewer than ten. The rearrangement links TRBV10-1 to TRBJ2-1; D perhaps matches TRBD2 (6 bases). The CDR3 spans 14 residues. V was trimmed by 4 bases and J by 9 bases, leaving 16 bases between them. Germline V lookup: CDR1 WNHNN, CDR2 SYGVQD (reference sequence). CDR3 bases: TGCGCCAGCAGTGCGGGAGAAGGTTTGGGTGAGCAGTTCTTC. This codes for CASSAGEGLGEQFF.

The chain recombines TRBV4-1 with TRBJ2-1; no clear D. The V and J ends lost 1 base and 7 bases respectively, with 8 bases between them. The CDR3 length is 13 residues. Germline CDR1 and CDR2: MGHRA and YSYEKL. DNA for the CDR3: TGCGCCAGCAGCCAAGCTTCTAGGAATGAGCAGTTCTTC. Translating it yields CASSQASRNEQFF.